Below are 32 T cell receptor beta chains sequenced from a single sample in a study of blood T cells in healthy people across ages (dated by TCRdb to between 2014 and 2016). The library relied on 5' RACE. The reads were generated on an Illumina HiSeq 2500. A second PCR of about 7 to 12 cycles was performed with a sample-barcoded 5' primer and a J-beta primer mix. In-frame beta chains were kept once TCRdb had trimmed the public reads at Q25 with fastp and called clones with MiXCR. Rows merge per CDR3 protein into single entries with the most common DNA and genes. Within this sample are around 750,000 distinct CDR3 sequences, with about 55% of them counted one time only. About 42% of the sample lies in the top ten. The source material was blood. The source of these receptors is a man older than 75 in good health.

The chain links TRBV11-2 to TRBJ2-4, with 12 bases aligning to TRBD2. The end of the DNA is better explained by TRBJ2-5, so the J call may be wrong. Germline V gene sequence: CDR1 SGHAT, CDR2 FQNNGV. The CDR3 is 15 amino acids. The chain's CDR3 is CASSLAGGRFETQYF. CDR3 DNA: TGTGCCAGCAGCCTAGCGGGAGGGCGGTTCGAGACCCAGTACTTC.

The rearrangement uses TRBV6-6 and TRBJ2-5; D gene unclear. With the DNA end fitting TRBJ2-7 better, the J assignment may be wrong. The CDR3 totals 13 residues. The germline CDR1 and CDR2 sequences are MNHNY and SVGAGI (reference sequence). The CDR3 protein is CASSPTRLGEQYF. The DNA for the CDR3 is TGTGCCAGCAGTCCTACCCGACTGGGCGAGCAGTACTTC.

The chain employs TRBV27 and TRBJ2-1; D possibly corresponds to TRBD2 (6 bases). Germline assignment: CDR1 MNHEY and CDR2 SMNVEV (reference sequence). V was clipped by 6 bases and J by 4 bases, with 16 bases between them. The CDR3 sequence is 15 residues long. The DNA of the CDR3 is TGTGCCAGCAGCCCCGGGACTCAAGGGTACAATGAGCAGTTCTTC. Protein product: CASSPGTQGYNEQFF.

There are a few counts of this clonotype. The genes are TRBV7-2 and TRBJ2-1; no definite D call. The CDR3 extends over 15 amino acids. The V gene's germline CDR1 is SGHTA and CDR2 FQGNSA. V lost 1 base to trimming and J lost 3 bases, with 10 bases between them. The CDR3: CASSLGSAFYNEQFF. The CDR3 coding sequence is TGTGCCAGCAGCTTAGGGAGCGCCTTCTACAATGAGCAGTTCTTC.

This clonotype was recorded only once. The gene calls are TRBV21-1 and TRBJ2-7; no check of the table's D call, TRBD1, against the DNA was made. TRBV21-1 is a pseudogene. This CDR3 region has 16 residues. DNA of the CDR3: TGTGCCAGCAGCAAAGATCCCGGCGTTAGCTCCTACGAGCAGTACTTC. Translated, it gives CASSKDPGVSSYEQYF.

This clonotype was observed a few times. The chain couples TRBV20-1 to TRBJ2-1; 11 nucleotides align to TRBD2. Germline trimming cut 6 bases from V and 10 bases from J; bases unmatched to any gene: 14. The CDR3 is 15 amino acids. From germline, CDR1 is DFQATT and CDR2 SNEGSKA (reference sequence). In nucleotides, the CDR3 is TGCAGTGCCCCAGAGGAACTAGCGGGAGCCCCCGAGCAGTTCTTC. The encoded protein is CSAPEELAGAPEQFF.

This chain links TRBV9 with TRBJ2-7, with D maybe TRBD2 (6 bases). Looked up from germline, CDR1 is SGDLS and CDR2 is YYNGEE. Trimming shortened V by 4 bases and J by 5 bases, and 13 bases separated the two germline ends. The CDR3 contains 13 residues. CDR3 loop: CASSPSSVHEQYF. DNA of the CDR3: TGTGCCAGCAGCCCTTCTAGCGTCCACGAGCAGTACTTC.

This clonotype turned up a few times. The chain carries TRBV5-1 and TRBJ2-5; maybe TRBD2 (6 bases). This CDR3 has 14 amino acids. Trimming took off 3 bases at V and 4 bases at J, with 13 bases between the two ends. From germline, CDR1 is SGHRS and CDR2 YFSETQ. In nucleotides, the CDR3 is TGCGCCAGCAGCTACGGGGGTGGAATAGAGACCCAGTACTTC. It specifies CASSYGGGIETQYF.

The V gene is TRBV7-6, the J gene TRBJ2-7; 8 bases align to TRBD2. The trim removed 7 bases at V and 3 bases at J, leaving 5 bases unmatched. The CDR3 runs to 13 residues. CDR1 is SGHVS and CDR2 is FNYEAQ in the germline V gene. CDR3: CASTPREGYEQYF. CDR3 nucleotides: TGTGCCAGCACACCACGGGAGGGCTACGAGCAGTACTTC.

This clonotype came up many times. This chain uses TRBV18 with TRBJ2-3; no definite D call. The CDR3 runs to 12 residues. Germline V gene data show CDR1 as KGHSH and CDR2 as LQKENI. The V end was cut by 8 bases, the J end by 3 bases, with 9 bases between. CDR3 sequence: CASSPNTDTQYF. In nucleotides, the CDR3 is TGTGCCAGCAGCCCAAATACAGATACGCAGTATTTT.

This clonotype occurred a few times. This chain uses TRBV5-1 with TRBJ2-7, with 8 nucleotides matching TRBD1. The CDR3 loop spans 14 amino acids. Germline-derived CDR1 and CDR2 are SGHRS and YFSETQ. Trimming took 4 bases from V and 0 from J; bases not matched to a gene: 3. The CDR3 loop is CASSETGASYEQYF. CDR3 DNA: TGCGCCAGCAGCGAGACAGGGGCCTCCTACGAGCAGTACTTC.

V and J are TRBV6-1 and TRBJ2-7, with TRBD2 as a possible D gene (6 bases). CDR3 length equals 14 residues. V lost 3 bases to trimming and J lost 2 bases, with 11 bases between them. CDR1 is MNHNS and CDR2 is SASEGT in the germline V gene. Here the CDR3 DNA reads TGTGCCAGCAGTGAGGGACTTCCAGCCTACGAGCAGTACTTC. It specifies CASSEGLPAYEQYF.

For this clonotype: At one end the junction does not follow the germline gene, possibly because of a read error. V usage is TRBV4-1 and J usage is TRBJ2-7, with 8 bases fitting TRBD1. Germline V gives CDR1 MGHRA, CDR2 YSYEKL. The CDR3 is made up of 19 amino acids. Written as DNA, the CDR3 is TGCACCAGCAGCCCCCGGACAGGGTGGGGGAAGTGGGGGACCTACGAGCAGTACTTC. It translates to CTSSPRTGWGKWGTYEQYF.

V usage is TRBV3-1 and J usage is TRBJ2-7; 7 nucleotides line up with TRBD1. The trim removed 4 bases at V and 5 bases at J, leaving 11 bases unmatched. The CDR3 is 15 amino acids. Germline CDR1 and CDR2: LGHDT and YNNKEL (reference sequence). The DNA of the CDR3 is TGTGCCAGCAGCCGAAACAGGGGAGACATCGACGAGCAGTACTTC. The encoded protein is CASSRNRGDIDEQYF.

This chain connects TRBV29-1 to TRBJ2-6; D unclear. V lost 7 bases, J lost 1 base, and 5 bases lay in between. The CDR3 covers 12 residues. Per the germline V gene, CDR1 is SQVTM and CDR2 is ANQGSEA. DNA for the CDR3: TGCAGCGCCCATTCTGGGGCCAACGTCCTGACTTTC. This gives the protein CSAHSGANVLTF.

This clonotype came up a few times. The chain joins TRBV2 to TRBJ2-5; 11 bases line up with TRBD2. The CDR3 has 15 amino acids. Trimming removed 5 bases from V and 4 bases from J; junction bases left unmatched: 6. Germline loops: CDR1 SNHLY, CDR2 FYNNEI. The CDR3 here is CASSRLAGGLETQYF. The CDR3 coding sequence is TGTGCCAGCAGTCGGCTAGCGGGAGGTCTAGAGACCCAGTACTTC.

The J gene is TRBJ2-1, the V gene TRBV7-9; either TRBD1 or TRBD2 may fit D (6 bases each). With 2 bases removed from V and 3 bases from J, the gap between germline ends came to 23 bases. The CDR3 is made up of 19 amino acids. Germline CDR1 SEHNR, CDR2 FQNEAQ (reference sequence). CDR3 sequence reads: CASSLRPVGGRLIYNEQFF. CDR3 nucleotides: TGTGCCAGCAGCTTACGACCGGTTGGGGGGCGATTGATCTACAATGAGCAGTTCTTC.

The chain carries TRBV13 and TRBJ2-4, with D perhaps assigned TRBD1 or TRBD2 (5 bases each). The end of the DNA aligns better with TRBJ2-5, so the J call may be wrong. The CDR3 covers 16 residues. Germline CDR1 reads PRHDT; CDR2 reads FYEKMQ (reference sequence). CDR3 coding DNA: TGTGCCAGCCGCCAGGGACCGACGGCGTCGGGAGAGACCCAGTACTTC. This encodes CASRQGPTASGETQYF.

This clonotype was observed a handful of times. V usage is TRBV11-2 and J usage is TRBJ1-6; D remains unclear. The CDR3 consists of 12 residues. V lost 2 bases and J lost 9, with 5 bases in between. CDR1 and CDR2 from the germline V gene are SGHAT and FQNNGV. The CDR3 nucleotides are TGTGCCAGCAGCTTACTACTTTCACCCCTCCACTTT. Residues: CASSLLLSPLHF.

The chain recombines TRBV9 with TRBJ1-2, with a weak D call TRBD1 (6 bases). Trimming left V 0 bases short and J 4 bases short, with 10 bases between. The CDR3 loop spans 14 amino acids. CDR1 and CDR2 from the germline V gene are SGDLS and YYNGEE. The CDR3 DNA reads as TGTGCCAGCAGCGTAGAAGGACAGTCCTATGGCTACACCTTC. Amino acid sequence: CASSVEGQSYGYTF.

This clonotype has just a few counts. This chain connects TRBV29-1 to TRBJ2-7, with a tentative D call TRBD1 (6 bases). The CDR3 length is 16 residues. Deletions cut 8 bases from V and 12 bases from J, with 35 bases between. The germline gives CDR1 SQVTM, CDR2 ANQGSEA. The DNA of the CDR3 is TGCAGCCCAGGGGCCCCAGGGGACCGACGTGATGGTGTATCGTACTTC. As protein: CSPGAPGDRRDGVSYF.

V gene TRBV20-1 combines with J gene TRBJ2-1; 15 nucleotides align to TRBD2. The length of the CDR3 is 14 residues. Germline values: CDR1 DFQATT, CDR2 SNEGSKA (reference sequence). The junction had 7 bases not matched to a gene; V was cut back by 7 bases and J by 9 bases. CDR3 protein: CSVFGTSGRTEQFF. The CDR3 nucleotides are TGCAGTGTGTTTGGGACTAGCGGGAGGACTGAGCAGTTCTTC.

This clonotype came up a few times. This chain joins TRBV7-2 and TRBJ2-4; no clear D gene. The CDR3 is 13 amino acids. V lost 2 bases, J lost 8 bases, and 10 bases lay in between. Germline loops: CDR1 SGHTA, CDR2 FQGNSA. In nucleotides, the CDR3 is TGTGCCAGCAGCTTACAGGCTAGGGACATTCAGTACTTC. Protein: CASSLQARDIQYF.

The chain is built from TRBV20-1 and TRBJ2-3, with TRBD1 matching over 7 bases. Germline loops: CDR1 DFQATT, CDR2 SNEGSKA (reference sequence). The CDR3 runs to 14 residues. Trimming took 6 bases from V and 1 from J; bases not matched to a gene: 7. CDR3 protein: CSAIDRVCTDTQYF. Written as DNA, the CDR3 is TGCAGTGCGATCGACAGGGTTTGCACAGATACGCAGTATTTT.

Many counts were recorded for this clonotype. The chain has TRBV24-1 and TRBJ2-5; D uncertain. This CDR3 contains 15 residues. Germline values: CDR1 KGHDR, CDR2 SFDVKD. Trimming stripped 1 base from V and 4 bases from J, with 12 bases between. CDR3 sequence reads: CATSDLSTGRETQYF. The CDR3 DNA follows: TGTGCCACCAGTGATTTATCGACGGGTCGAGAGACCCAGTACTTC.

The chain links TRBV27 to TRBJ1-1; 7 bases line up with TRBD1. The trim removed 6 bases at V and 12 bases at J, leaving 13 bases unmatched. The CDR3 sequence is 13 residues long. Germline loops: CDR1 MNHEY, CDR2 SMNVEV (reference sequence). CDR3 protein: CASRGTEGAWSFF. CDR3 nucleotides: TGTGCCAGCAGGGGGACAGAGGGCGCGTGGTCTTTCTTT.

CDR3 region: CSARDLVASSSYNEQFF. The CDR3 DNA reads TGCAGTGCTAGAGATCTGGTAGCTAGTAGCTCCTACAATGAGCAGTTCTTC. The J gene is TRBJ2-1, the V gene TRBV20-1; D unclear. This CDR3 comprises 17 residues. Trimming left V 0 bases short and J 0 bases short, with 15 bases between. CDR1 and CDR2 (germline): DFQATT, SNEGSKA (reference sequence).

This clonotype was detected once. This chain joins TRBV12-3 or TRBV12-4 and TRBJ2-7; D unresolved. The CDR3 covers 15 residues. V lost 4 bases, J lost 2 bases, and 15 bases lay in between. In DNA, the CDR3 is TGTGCCAGCAGTTCCCGCCCTCCCAGGACCTACGAGCAGTACTTC. It yields the protein CASSSRPPRTYEQYF.

This clonotype was observed a few times. This chain uses TRBV7-6 with TRBJ1-1; 7 bases are a match to TRBD1. The V segment lost 2 bases and the J segment 1 base; nucleotides outside the gene matches: 13. The germline V gene has CDR1 SGHVS and CDR2 FNYEAQ. This CDR3 comprises 18 residues. The CDR3 spells CASSLSDREEGRNTEAFF. DNA for the CDR3: TGTGCCAGCAGCTTAAGCGACAGGGAAGAAGGGAGGAACACTGAAGCTTTCTTT.

The gene calls are TRBV4-1 and TRBJ2-5, with 9 bases aligning to TRBD2. Gene TRBJ2-7 matches the end of the DNA better, so the J call may be wrong. The CDR3 has 18 residues. Germline lookup yields CDR1 MGHRA and CDR2 YSYEKL. The CDR3 loop reads CASSQEVGLAGFSYEQYF. CDR3 nucleotide sequence: TGCGCCAGCAGCCAAGAGGTTGGGCTAGCGGGATTCTCCTACGAGCAGTACTTC.

The gene calls are TRBV5-1 and TRBJ2-7; D not resolved. Per germline, CDR1 SGHRS and CDR2 YFSETQ. This CDR3 has 13 residues. V lost 3 bases, J lost 6 bases, and 13 bases lay in between. The CDR3 is CASSSRPALEQYF. In DNA form, the CDR3 reads TGCGCCAGCAGCTCCCGTCCAGCCCTCGAGCAGTACTTC.

This clonotype came up a few times. The chain has TRBV20-1 and TRBJ2-1; 10 bases are shared with TRBD2. Germline CDR1 is DFQATT and CDR2 is SNEGSKA (reference sequence). The CDR3 has 18 amino acids. Trimming at V came to 0 bases and at J to 1 base, leaving 9 bases not matched to a gene. The CDR3: CSARDPTTSGSSYNEQFF. The CDR3 nucleotides are TGCAGTGCTAGAGATCCGACGACTAGCGGGTCGTCCTACAATGAGCAGTTCTTC.